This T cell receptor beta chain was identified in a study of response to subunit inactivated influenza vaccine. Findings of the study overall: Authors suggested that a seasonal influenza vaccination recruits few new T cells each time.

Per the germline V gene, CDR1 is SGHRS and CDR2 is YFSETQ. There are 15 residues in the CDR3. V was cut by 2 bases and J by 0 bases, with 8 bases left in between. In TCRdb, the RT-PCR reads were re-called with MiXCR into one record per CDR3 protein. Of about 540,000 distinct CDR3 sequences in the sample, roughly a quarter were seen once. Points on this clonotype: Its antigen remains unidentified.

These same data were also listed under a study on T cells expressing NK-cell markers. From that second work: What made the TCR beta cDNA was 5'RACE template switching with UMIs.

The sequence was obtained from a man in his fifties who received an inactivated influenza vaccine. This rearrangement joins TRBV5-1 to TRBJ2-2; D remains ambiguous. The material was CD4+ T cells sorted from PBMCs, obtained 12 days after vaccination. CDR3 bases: TGCGCCAGCAGCTTCCGGGTATCGAACACCGGGGAGCTGTTTTTT. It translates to CASSFRVSNTGELFF.